The 22 T cell receptor beta chains presented below share a single source sample, sequenced in a study of T cells in Graves' hyperthyroidism and ophthalmopathy (dated by TCRdb to the late 2010s). The protocol used for the library was multiplex PCR. Instrument used: Illumina HiSeq 2000. TCR beta CDR3 regions were amplified from RNA transcripts. The TCR CDR3 was subjected to a first round of RT-PCR using the HTBI primer set and the Qiagen OneStep RT-PCR kit. TCRdb handled the public reads itself, with Q25 trimming in fastp and clone calling in MiXCR, and kept productive beta chains. Rows are unified per CDR3 protein, each entry keeping the most common DNA and genes. The sample includes 300,000 to 400,000 distinct CDR3 sequences, with under 25% observed a single time. About 50% of the sample is held by the ten biggest clonotypes. The sample comprised blood. Receptors originate from a woman in her forties or fifties with Graves' hyperthyroidism.

This clonotype has ten or more counts. The J gene is TRBJ1-2, the V gene TRBV2; a weak D match, TRBD1 (5 bases). Germline values: CDR1 SNHLY, CDR2 FYNNEI. Trimming took off 2 bases at V and 7 bases at J, with 17 bases between the two ends. The CDR3 has 15 amino acids. In DNA form, the CDR3 reads TGTGCCAGCAGTGAATGGGGCAACCAAGCGGGTGGCTACACCTTC. This gives the protein CASSEWGNQAGGYTF. The whole variable domain, remainder taken from reference TRBV2 and TRBJ1-2, is EPEVTQTPSHQVTQMGQEVILRCVPISNHLYFYWYRQILGQKVEFLVSFYNNEISEKSEIFDDQFSVERPDGSNFTLKIRSTKLEDSAMYFCASSEWGNQAGGYTFGSGTRLTVV.

This clonotype turned up a few times. J is TRBJ1-5 and V is TRBV19; D possibly corresponds to TRBD1 (5 bases). The CDR3 loop spans 15 amino acids. Germline CDR1 is LNHDA and CDR2 is SQIVND (reference sequence). Trimming pared 5 bases from V and 4 bases from J, leaving 15 bases between. The CDR3 DNA sequence: TGTGCCAGTAGTCCCAGCGTGGGGGGGAATCAGCCCCAGCATTTT. It specifies CASSPSVGGNQPQHF.

This clonotype was observed a handful of times. The V call is TRBV9, the J call TRBJ2-1; 9 nucleotides match TRBD2. This CDR3 spans 14 amino acids. The V gene's germline CDR1 is SGDLS and CDR2 YYNGEE. V trimming: 0 bases; J trimming: 13 bases; junction bases outside the gene matches: 8. CDR3 residues: CASSVELAGRGQFF. The CDR3 nucleotides are TGTGCCAGCAGCGTAGAACTAGCGGGTCGAGGACAGTTCTTC.

The table lists this clonotype with many counts. This rearrangement joins TRBV5-5 to TRBJ1-1; D uncertain. V lost 4 bases and J 1 base, leaving 11 bases between the germline ends. The germline gives CDR1 SGHKS, CDR2 YYEKEE (reference sequence). The CDR3 is 14 residues long. The chain's CDR3 is CASSPTPTNTEAFF. DNA for the CDR3: TGTGCCAGCAGCCCGACACCAACGAACACTGAAGCTTTCTTT.

This clonotype was observed many times. The chain recombines TRBV20-1 with TRBJ1-1; TRBD1 might be the D (5 bases). The germline CDR1 and CDR2 sequences are DFQATT and SNEGSKA (reference sequence). The CDR3 runs 12 residues. Trimming left V 5 bases short and J 3 bases short, with 10 bases between. CDR3 coding DNA: TGCAGTGCTCAGGCGGGGCACACTGAAGCTTTCTTT. Translated, it gives CSAQAGHTEAFF.

Many counts were recorded for this clonotype. The rearrangement uses TRBV24-1 and TRBJ2-3, with D perhaps TRBD1 (6 bases). Deletions cut 3 bases from V and 0 bases from J, with 15 bases between. The germline V gene encodes CDR1 KGHDR and CDR2 SFDVKD. The CDR3 sequence is 17 residues long. CDR3 nucleotide sequence: TGTGCCACCAGTGATACGAGAACCGGACAGAGCACAGATACGCAGTATTTT. Amino acid sequence: CATSDTRTGQSTDTQYF.

A note on this clonotype: Just one base apart from a much larger clone, this may be a read error. The conserved closing phenylalanine or tryptophan is absent in this CDR3, likely reflecting a read error. The V gene is TRBV24-1, the J gene TRBJ1-2; D ambiguous. Germline CDR1 KGHDR, CDR2 SFDVKD. The CDR3 runs to 12 residues. With 2 bases removed from V and 3 bases from J, the gap between germline ends came to 3 bases. CDR3 loop: CATSDSDYGYTL. DNA of the CDR3: TGTGCCACCAGTGATTCTGACTATGGCTACACCCTC.

V and J are TRBV15 and TRBJ1-2; D perhaps matches TRBD1 (6 bases). Germline CDR1 is LNHNV and CDR2 is YYDKDF (reference sequence). The CDR3 consists of 14 residues. V lost 1 base and J lost 7, with 13 bases in between. The CDR3 DNA reads as TGTGCCACCAGCAGAGTAGGGGGGGCGCGTGGCTACACCTTC. Its translation: CATSRVGGARGYTF.

This clonotype was seen ten or more times. V usage is TRBV5-8 and J usage is TRBJ2-2; 12 positions match TRBD2. Germline V gene lookup returns CDR1 SGHTS and CDR2 YDEGEE. The V gene end was trimmed by 7 bases and the J gene end by 5 bases; junction bases not matched to a gene: 9. The CDR3 totals 16 residues. CDR3 region: CASERRGLAGTGELFF. The CDR3 DNA is TGTGCCAGCGAGCGGAGGGGACTAGCGGGTACCGGGGAGCTGTTTTTT. The whole variable domain, filled in from reference TRBV5-8 and TRBJ2-2, reads EAGVTQSPTHLIKTRGQQATLRCSPISGHTSVYWYQQALGLGLQFLLWYDEGEERNRGNFPPRFSGRQFPNYSSELNVNALELEDSALYLCASERRGLAGTGELFFGEGSRLTVL.

This clonotype was recorded once. V is TRBV7-3 and J is TRBJ2-7; the D gene could be TRBD1 or TRBD2 (5 bases each). Trimming removed 5 bases from V and 2 bases from J, with 16 bases in between. Germline V gene sequence: CDR1 SGHTA, CDR2 FQGTGA. This CDR3 contains 15 residues. CDR3 coding DNA: TGTGCCAGCAGCCCCCGTGGGGGTGTGCCCTACGAGCAGTACTTC. Residues: CASSPRGGVPYEQYF.

Ten or more counts support this clonotype. V and J are TRBV28 and TRBJ2-5, with D tentatively TRBD1 (6 bases). V was shortened by 8 bases and J by 9 bases, with 19 bases between the two germline ends. This CDR3 is built from 13 residues. The germline V gene has CDR1 MDHEN and CDR2 SYDVKM. The chain's CDR3 is CASAPRPSGAQYF. CDR3 bases: TGTGCCAGCGCTCCCCGCCCGTCAGGGGCCCAGTACTTC.

In its sample, this clonotype was seen many times. The chain recombines TRBV20-1 with TRBJ2-7; a possible D gene is TRBD1 (5 bases). CDR1 is DFQATT, CDR2 SNEGSKA, per germline (reference sequence). This CDR3 has 15 amino acids. Trimming pared 0 bases from V and 5 bases from J, leaving 17 bases between. The DNA for the CDR3 is TGCAGTGCTAGAGATCAATCCGAGTGGGGCCACGAGCAGTACTTC. It codes for CSARDQSEWGHEQYF.

In this sample, this clonotype turned up many times. CDR3 nucleotide sequence: TGTGCCAGTAGTATAGGCGGGACAAGCATTTCTTTTAGCAATCAGCCCCAGCATTTT. The encoded protein is CASSIGGTSISFSNQPQHF. This chain links TRBV19 with TRBJ1-5; weak D call: TRBD1 (6 bases). Germline-derived CDR1 and CDR2 are LNHDA and SQIVND (reference sequence). CDR3 length: 19 residues. Trimming took off 1 base at V and 0 bases at J, with 19 bases between the two ends.

The rearrangement links TRBV28 to TRBJ2-7, with 9 bases that match TRBD1. The J call may be wrong; the DNA end is better matched by TRBJ2-1. The CDR3 runs to 16 residues. The germline V gene has CDR1 MDHEN and CDR2 SYDVKM. This CDR3 is CASSLWYRGRSYEQFF. CDR3 DNA sequence: TGTGCCAGCAGTTTATGGTACAGGGGGCGATCCTACGAGCAGTTCTTC.

This clonotype has just a few counts. The V and J genes are TRBV5-4 and TRBJ2-7; no clear D. Germline V gene lookup returns CDR1 SGHNT and CDR2 YYREEE (reference sequence). The CDR3 is 13 residues long. Between the trimmed V and J ends, which lost 1 base and 6 bases, there was a span of 11 bases. CDR3 bases: TGTGCCAGCAGCTTGAACGGTATTGGCGAGCAGTACTTC. Translation: CASSLNGIGEQYF.

This clonotype was seen a few times. The chain recombines TRBV19 with TRBJ2-1, with TRBD2 as a possible D gene (6 bases). V was pared by 7 bases and J by 4 bases, with 17 bases between. The CDR3 totals 15 residues. Germline V gene sequence: CDR1 LNHDA, CDR2 SQIVND (reference sequence). The CDR3 DNA reads TGTGCCAGTACTTTAGCGGTGGGGCCTTACAATGAGCAGTTCTTC. Protein product: CASTLAVGPYNEQFF.

This clonotype was found a few times. The chain carries TRBV11-3 and TRBJ2-1, with TRBD1 matching 8 bases. CDR1 SGHNT and CDR2 YENEEA come from the germline V gene. The CDR3 is made up of 14 amino acids. Trimming took 5 bases from V and 5 from J; bases not matched to a gene: 5. Written as DNA, the CDR3 is TGTGCCAGCAGCCAAGGACAGGGCCACAATGAGCAGTTCTTC. This gives the protein CASSQGQGHNEQFF.

This clonotype was detected many times. This CDR3 is CARGSSGVGEQYF. Here the CDR3 DNA reads TGTGCCAGAGGGTCCTCGGGGGTGGGCGAGCAGTACTTC. The chain combines TRBV2 with TRBJ2-7; the D gene is possibly TRBD2 (6 bases). Trimming pared 9 bases from V and 6 bases from J, leaving 18 bases between. This CDR3 spans 13 amino acids. The germline CDR1 and CDR2 sequences are SNHLY and FYNNEI.

This clonotype appeared a few times. The chain couples TRBV5-6 to TRBJ2-2; 7 positions agree with TRBD2. This CDR3 is 16 amino acids long. Germline CDR1 reads SGHDT; CDR2 reads YYEEEE. The J segment lost 2 bases and the V segment lost 2 bases, leaving 6 bases of the junction unmatched. CDR3 protein: CASSFGGRGNTGELFF. The DNA for the CDR3 is TGTGCCAGCAGCTTTGGAGGGAGGGGAAACACCGGGGAGCTGTTTTTT.

This clonotype has a count of ten or more. V and J are TRBV20-1 and TRBJ2-5, with 11 bases lining up with TRBD2. The V and J ends lost 5 bases and 5 bases, in that order; junction bases with no gene match: 10. This CDR3 is 15 amino acids long. The germline V gene encodes CDR1 DFQATT and CDR2 SNEGSKA (reference sequence). This CDR3 is CSAGDSGRADETQYF. The CDR3 bases are TGCAGTGCTGGGGATAGCGGGAGGGCCGACGAGACCCAGTACTTC.

This clonotype was seen a few times. The V gene is TRBV19, the J gene TRBJ1-2; TRBD1 matches at 10 bases. The CDR3 loop spans 15 amino acids. Germline V gene sequence: CDR1 LNHDA, CDR2 SQIVND (reference sequence). The trim removed 9 bases at V and 6 bases at J, leaving 13 bases unmatched. The CDR3 region has the DNA TGTGCCAGCCAACGTCGGGACAGGGGATACCATGGCTACACCTTC. This gives the protein CASQRRDRGYHGYTF.

This clonotype occurred many times. The chain recombines TRBV20-1 with TRBJ2-3; D is perhaps TRBD2 (6 bases). The CDR3 loop spans 15 amino acids. With 2 bases removed from V and 3 bases from J, the gap between germline ends came to 15 bases. The germline gives CDR1 DFQATT, CDR2 SNEGSKA (reference sequence). CDR3 DNA: TGCAGTGCTAGATCGCCCACGGGGAGGACAGATACGCAGTATTTT. It codes for CSARSPTGRTDTQYF.